A single sample gave rise to the 27 T cell receptor beta chains below, sequenced in a study of CD8+ T cells in alopecia areata. The treatment denotes: oral pan-JAK inhibitor, 5-10 mg twice daily. It was cDNA, reverse transcribed from extracted RNA, that served as the sequencing template. Sequencing was performed with immunoSEQ multiplex PCR; in TCRdb, only in-frame clones are kept and a portion is missing. The data show about 200,000 clones, more than 30% seen once. The sequencing here drew on CD4+ T cells sorted from blood, taken at roughly week 30, from a patient treated with tofacitinib. The origin of the receptors is a human donor with alopecia areata.

The CDR3 DNA sequence: TGTGCCAGCAGCCGGACAGGGTATGGCTACACCTTC. Its translation is CASSRTGYGYTF. V usage is TRBV7-2 and J usage is TRBJ1-2; 8 bases match TRBD1. This CDR3 contains 12 residues. Germline CDR1 reads SGHTA; CDR2 reads FQGNSA. With 5 bases clipped from V and 5 bases from J, the junction kept 1 base outside the gene matches.

The gene calls are TRBV9 and TRBJ2-1; D uncertain. Between the trimmed V and J ends, which lost 0 bases and 1 base, there was a span of 8 bases. The CDR3 has 15 residues. Germline-derived CDR1 and CDR2 are SGDLS and YYNGEE. The CDR3 nucleotides read TGTGCCAGCAGCGTAGACTCTGGGTCCTACAATGAGCAGTTCTTC. This sequence encodes CASSVDSGSYNEQFF. The full variable domain, rest sourced from reference TRBV9 and TRBJ2-1, is DSGVTQTPKHLITATGQRVTLRCSPRSGDLSVYWYQQSLDQGLQFLIQYYNGEERAKGNILERFSAQQFPDLHSELNLSSLELGDSALYFCASSVDSGSYNEQFFGPGTRLTVL.

J is TRBJ1-1 and V is TRBV27, with 9 bases fitting TRBD1. J was trimmed by 1 base and V by 6 bases; bases with no gene match: 6. The germline gives CDR1 MNHEY, CDR2 SMNVEV (reference sequence). CDR3 size: 15 residues. Written as DNA, the CDR3 is TGTGCCAGCAGGAGTGGGACAGGGAGGAACACTGAAGCTTTCTTT. Amino acid sequence: CASRSGTGRNTEAFF.

The V gene is TRBV5-1, the J gene TRBJ2-5; D call uncertain. The J call may be wrong; the DNA end is better matched by TRBJ2-7. This CDR3 spans 14 amino acids. The germline CDR1 and CDR2 sequences are SGHRS and YFSETQ. CDR3 nucleotide sequence: TGCGCCAGCAGCTTGGGCCGGAAGACCTACGAGCAGTACTTC. Translated, it gives CASSLGRKTYEQYF.

Only a few counts were recorded for this clone. This sequence joins TRBV4-1 and TRBJ2-3; D uncertain. V dropped 2 bases and J dropped 2 bases, with 11 bases sitting between them. CDR1 and CDR2 from the germline V gene are MGHRA and YSYEKL. This CDR3 is built from 15 residues. CDR3 sequence reads: CASSQQHSNTDTQYF. The CDR3 DNA sequence: TGCGCCAGCAGCCAACAACACAGCAACACAGATACGCAGTATTTT.

This clone was seen only a few times. The chain combines TRBV10-3 with TRBJ2-3, with D tentatively TRBD1 or TRBD2 (5 bases each). The CDR3 is 14 residues long. CDR1 and CDR2 (germline): ENHRY, SYGVKD. Trimming removed 7 bases from V and 2 bases from J, with 13 bases in between. The CDR3 sequence is CAITTGTNTDTQYF. CDR3 bases: TGTGCCATCACCACGGGGACCAACACAGATACGCAGTATTTT.

The sample holds a few counts of this clone. This chain joins TRBV5-1 and TRBJ2-7; the D gene is possibly TRBD1 (5 bases). The CDR3 sequence is 12 residues long. V lost 3 bases and J 3 bases, leaving 7 bases between the germline ends. Germline V gives CDR1 SGHRS, CDR2 YFSETQ. The CDR3 here is CASSSQGYEQYF. The CDR3 DNA is TGCGCCAGCAGCTCCCAGGGCTACGAGCAGTACTTC.

This clone was recorded a few times. The rearrangement uses TRBV7-9 and TRBJ2-1; D is uncertain. V lost 6 bases and J 6 bases, leaving 15 bases between the germline ends. CDR1 SEHNR and CDR2 FQNEAQ come from the germline V gene (reference sequence). The length of the CDR3 is 14 residues. CDR3 loop: CASSHRTSSNEQFF. The CDR3 DNA reads TGTGCCAGCAGTCATCGGACCTCTTCCAATGAGCAGTTCTTC.

For the CDR3, the DNA is TGTGCCAGCAGCGTAGCTAACGTGAACACCGGGGAGCTGTTTTTT. Amino acids: CASSVANVNTGELFF. The genes are TRBV9 and TRBJ2-2; D not certain. CDR3 length: 15 residues. CDR1 and CDR2 from the germline V gene are SGDLS and YYNGEE. V shed 0 bases and J shed 1 base, with 7 bases lying between them. Supplemented by reference TRBV9 and TRBJ2-2, the full variable domain reads DSGVTQTPKHLITATGQRVTLRCSPRSGDLSVYWYQQSLDQGLQFLIQYYNGEERAKGNILERFSAQQFPDLHSELNLSSLELGDSALYFCASSVANVNTGELFFGEGSRLTVL.

The chain joins TRBV11-2 to TRBJ2-2; 8 bases are shared with TRBD1. Germline trimming cut 5 bases from V and 5 bases from J; bases unmatched to any gene: 13. This CDR3 is built from 17 residues. Germline loops: CDR1 SGHAT, CDR2 FQNNGV. CDR3 DNA: TGTGCCAGCAGCGTTACACAGGGGGGTCTGCGTACCGGGGAGCTGTTTTTT. Amino acids: CASSVTQGGLRTGELFF.

The chain recombines TRBV30 with TRBJ2-1, with no clear D. The V gene's germline CDR1 is GTSNPN and CDR2 SVGIG (reference sequence). This CDR3 spans 13 amino acids. The V gene lost 3 bases and the J gene lost 3 bases, with 9 bases spanning the gap. CDR3 in DNA: TGTGCCTGGAGCGACGACCTCTACAATGAGCAGTTCTTC. Its protein is CAWSDDLYNEQFF.

The rearrangement uses TRBV6-1 and TRBJ1-6; D is unclear. Germline values: CDR1 MNHNS, CDR2 SASEGT. The V and J ends lost 6 bases and 13 bases respectively, with 13 bases between them. The CDR3 is made up of 12 amino acids. CDR3 coding DNA: TGTGCCAGCAGATGGACCCTGGGGCCCCTCCACTTT. Residues: CASRWTLGPLHF.

This clone was seen a handful of times. V usage is TRBV10-3 and J usage is TRBJ2-1; D not certain. CDR3 length: 17 residues. Per germline, CDR1 ENHRY and CDR2 SYGVKD. Trimming pared 0 bases from V and 0 bases from J, leaving 12 bases between. The CDR3 is CAISESDPFGSYNEQFF. CDR3 in DNA: TGTGCCATCAGTGAGTCTGATCCTTTCGGCTCCTACAATGAGCAGTTCTTC.

V and J are TRBV30 and TRBJ1-1; D uncertain. The CDR3 loop spans 15 amino acids. Per the germline V gene, CDR1 is GTSNPN and CDR2 is SVGIG (reference sequence). Trimming pared 0 bases from V and 5 bases from J, leaving 16 bases between. The chain's CDR3 is CAWSVPSGDRTEAFF. Here the CDR3 DNA reads TGTGCCTGGAGTGTACCTTCCGGGGATAGGACTGAAGCTTTCTTT.

The J gene is TRBJ2-7, the V gene TRBV11-2; 9 positions match TRBD1. CDR1 and CDR2 from the germline V gene are SGHAT and FQNNGV. Trimming cost V 4 bases and J 5 bases; bases outside gene matches: 3. The CDR3 length is 13 residues. The CDR3 region has the DNA TGTGCCAGCAGCTGGACAGGGGTTGACGAGCAGTACTTC. It translates to CASSWTGVDEQYF.

This clone was picked up one time. The rearrangement joins TRBV23-1 to TRBJ1-2; 8 nucleotides match TRBD1. TRBV23-1 falls under the ORF class, with uncertain function. J gave up 8 bases and V 2 bases, and 7 bases lay outside the gene matches. CDR3 size: 14 residues. The CDR3 loop is CASSQGTGVTGYTF. The CDR3 DNA is TGCGCCAGCAGTCAAGGGACAGGAGTGACCGGCTACACCTTC.

This clone was counted a few times. The V gene is TRBV7-9, the J gene TRBJ2-7, with 8 bases fitting TRBD1. V dropped 8 bases and J dropped 0; count of bases not matched to a gene: 6. CDR3 length: 14 residues. Germline V lookup: CDR1 SEHNR, CDR2 FQNEAQ (reference sequence). DNA for the CDR3: TGTGCCAGCCATACAGGGGGTAGCTCCTACGAGCAGTACTTC. It codes for CASHTGGSSYEQYF.

The rearrangement joins TRBV6-5 to TRBJ2-5, with D possibly TRBD1 on 6 matching bases. The CDR3 spans 15 residues. The germline V gene encodes CDR1 MNHEY and CDR2 SVGAGI. V lost 8 bases, J lost 5 bases, and 21 bases lay in between. This chain's CDR3 is CASLRRAGEWETQYF. The DNA for the CDR3 is TGTGCCAGCCTTAGAAGGGCAGGGGAGTGGGAGACCCAGTACTTC.

This clone was observed a handful of times. This chain uses TRBV4-2 with TRBJ1-1; the match to TRBD1 covers 11 bases. With V trimmed by 1 base and J by 4 bases, 2 bases remained unmatched. Germline V gene lookup returns CDR1 LGHNA and CDR2 YNFKEQ. This CDR3 comprises 15 residues. CDR3 nucleotide sequence: TGTGCCAGCAGCCAAGGTGGGACAGGGGGCACTGAAGCTTTCTTT. It specifies CASSQGGTGGTEAFF.

The J gene is TRBJ2-3, the V gene TRBV30; 13 nucleotides line up with TRBD2. The V gene end was trimmed by 0 bases and the J gene end by 3 bases; junction bases not matched to a gene: 6. Looked up from germline, CDR1 is GTSNPN and CDR2 is SVGIG (reference sequence). The CDR3 loop spans 17 amino acids. CDR3 sequence: CAWSVPGLAGSTDTQYF. The DNA of the CDR3 is TGTGCCTGGAGTGTACCGGGACTAGCGGGATCGACAGATACGCAGTATTTT.

This CDR3 reads CATSRDLAGKETQYF. The CDR3 region has the DNA TGTGCCACCAGCAGAGACTTAGCGGGGAAAGAGACCCAGTACTTC. The chain links TRBV15 to TRBJ2-5; 8 bases match TRBD2. Germline loops: CDR1 LNHNV, CDR2 YYDKDF (reference sequence). The junction had 3 bases not matched to a gene; V was cut back by 0 bases and J by 3 bases. The CDR3 totals 15 residues. Supplemented by reference TRBV15 and TRBJ2-5, the full variable domain reads DAMVIQNPRYQVTQFGKPVTLSCSQTLNHNVMYWYQQKSSQAPKLLFHYYDKDFNNEADTPDNFQSRRPNTSFCFLDIRSPGLGDTAMYLCATSRDLAGKETQYFGPGTRLLVL.

This chain joins TRBV10-3 and TRBJ1-2, with D tentatively TRBD1 (5 bases). Germline V gene data show CDR1 as ENHRY and CDR2 as SYGVKD. V was pared by 2 bases and J by 6 bases, with 13 bases between. The CDR3 loop spans 14 amino acids. The CDR3 sequence: CAISEAGPENGYTF. The CDR3 nucleotides read TGTGCCATCAGTGAGGCAGGGCCGGAAAATGGCTACACCTTC.

This clone was observed a few times. The V and J genes are TRBV30 and TRBJ2-2; D is perhaps TRBD2 (5 bases). There are 12 residues in the CDR3. The germline V gene has CDR1 GTSNPN and CDR2 SVGIG (reference sequence). V gave up 2 bases and J gave up 7 bases, with 8 bases separating them. As DNA, the CDR3 is TGTGCCTGGAGTAATGCGGGCGGGGAGCTGTTTTTT. It is translated as CAWSNAGGELFF.

This clone was counted a few times. V is TRBV4-1 and J is TRBJ1-5; 8 nucleotides agree with TRBD1. This CDR3 contains 15 residues. Germline CDR1 and CDR2: MGHRA and YSYEKL. Trimming at V came to 7 bases and at J to 2 bases, leaving 7 bases not matched to a gene. CDR3 sequence reads: CASKQDRDGNQPQHF. For the CDR3, the DNA is TGCGCCAGCAAACAGGACAGGGACGGCAATCAGCCCCAGCATTTT.

A few counts support this clone. The rearrangement uses TRBV5-1 and TRBJ1-1; 9 bases are shared with TRBD1. This CDR3 is 14 amino acids long. Germline trimming cut 7 bases from V and 1 base from J; bases unmatched to any gene: 5. The germline gives CDR1 SGHRS, CDR2 YFSETQ. For the CDR3, the DNA is TGCGCCAGCTCGACAGGGGGAGGGAACACTGAAGCTTTCTTT. Its translation: CASSTGGGNTEAFF.

V and J are TRBV29-1 and TRBJ1-1, with TRBD1 as a possible D gene (6 bases). Germline V lookup: CDR1 SQVTM, CDR2 ANQGSEA. V lost 7 bases to trimming and J lost 3 bases, with 12 bases between them. The CDR3 extends over 12 amino acids. CDR3 sequence (DNA): TGCAGCGCTCCAGGGGAGTACACTGAAGCTTTCTTT. It specifies CSAPGEYTEAFF.

J is TRBJ1-5 and V is TRBV2, with D uncertain. Trimming shortened V by 3 bases and J by 1 base, and 7 bases separated the two germline ends. CDR1 and CDR2 from the germline V gene are SNHLY and FYNNEI. The CDR3 is 14 residues long. CDR3 sequence (DNA): TGTGCCAGCAGTGATAACTTAAGCAATCAGCCCCAGCATTTT. Residues: CASSDNLSNQPQHF. Variable domain in full (rest from reference TRBV2 and TRBJ1-5): EPEVTQTPSHQVTQMGQEVILRCVPISNHLYFYWYRQILGQKVEFLVSFYNNEISEKSEIFDDQFSVERPDGSNFTLKIRSTKLEDSAMYFCASSDNLSNQPQHFGDGTRLSIL.